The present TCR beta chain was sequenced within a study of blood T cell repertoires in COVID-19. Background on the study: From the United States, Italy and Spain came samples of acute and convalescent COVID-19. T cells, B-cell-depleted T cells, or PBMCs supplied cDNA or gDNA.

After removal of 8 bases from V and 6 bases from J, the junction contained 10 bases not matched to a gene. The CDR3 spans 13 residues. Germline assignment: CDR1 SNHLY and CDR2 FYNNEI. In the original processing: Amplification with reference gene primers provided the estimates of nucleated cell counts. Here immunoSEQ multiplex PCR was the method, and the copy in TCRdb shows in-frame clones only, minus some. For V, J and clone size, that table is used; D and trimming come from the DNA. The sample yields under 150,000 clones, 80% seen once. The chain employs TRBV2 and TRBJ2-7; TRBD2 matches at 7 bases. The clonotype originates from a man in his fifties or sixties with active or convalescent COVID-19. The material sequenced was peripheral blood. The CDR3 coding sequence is TGTGCCAGCGTGGTAGCGGGTGGTGGCGAGCAGTACTTC. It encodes CASVVAGGGEQYF.